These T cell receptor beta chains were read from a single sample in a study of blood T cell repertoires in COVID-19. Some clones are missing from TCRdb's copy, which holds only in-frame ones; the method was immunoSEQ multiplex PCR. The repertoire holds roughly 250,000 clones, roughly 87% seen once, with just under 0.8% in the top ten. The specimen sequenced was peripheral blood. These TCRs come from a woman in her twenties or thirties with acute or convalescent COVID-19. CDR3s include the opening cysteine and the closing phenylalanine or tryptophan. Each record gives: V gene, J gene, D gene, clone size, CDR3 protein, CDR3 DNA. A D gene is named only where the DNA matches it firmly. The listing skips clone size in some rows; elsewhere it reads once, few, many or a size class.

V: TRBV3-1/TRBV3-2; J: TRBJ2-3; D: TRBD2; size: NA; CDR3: CASSQEIAGLAGKGTQYF; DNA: TGTGCCAGCAGCCAAGAGATCGCGGGACTAGCGGGAAAGGGAACGCAGTATTTT
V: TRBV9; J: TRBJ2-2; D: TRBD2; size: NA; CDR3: CASSASGRFGGELFF; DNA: TGTGCCAGCAGCGCAAGCGGGAGGTTTGGAGGGGAGCTGTTTTTT
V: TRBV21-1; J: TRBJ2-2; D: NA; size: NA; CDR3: CASSPPGLAGPNTGELFF; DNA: TGTGCCAGCAGCCCCCCCGGCCTAGCGGGCCCCAACACCGGGGAGCTGTTTTTT
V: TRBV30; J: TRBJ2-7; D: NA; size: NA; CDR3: CAAPRTGVLGEQYF; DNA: TGTGCCGCGCCTCGGACGGGAGTCCTGGGGGAGCAGTACTTC
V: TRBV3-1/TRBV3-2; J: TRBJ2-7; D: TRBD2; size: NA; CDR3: CASSHEGLGSPYEQYF; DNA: TGTGCCAGCAGCCATGAGGGACTAGGAAGCCCCTACGAGCAGTACTTC
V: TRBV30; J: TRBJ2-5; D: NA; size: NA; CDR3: CAWSVRLSLTRSSSQYF; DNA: TGTGCCTGGAGTGTACGGTTGTCACTTACGCGGAGTTCGTCCCAGTACTTC
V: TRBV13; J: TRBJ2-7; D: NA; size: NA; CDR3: CASSLVRAGEQYF; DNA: TGTGCCAGCAGCTTAGTCCGGGCGGGGGAGCAGTACTTC
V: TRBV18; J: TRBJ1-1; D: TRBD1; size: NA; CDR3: CASSRTGGMNTEAFF; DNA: TGTGCCAGCTCACGGACAGGGGGCATGAACACTGAAGCTTTCTTT
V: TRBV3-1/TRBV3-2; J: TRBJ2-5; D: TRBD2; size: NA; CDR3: CASSQVKLAGGLNMETQYF; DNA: TGTGCCAGCAGCCAAGTTAAGCTAGCGGGAGGCCTTAACATGGAGACCCAGTACTTC
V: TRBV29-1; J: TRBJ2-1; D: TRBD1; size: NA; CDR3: CSVAIRDRGNNEQFF; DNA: TGCAGCGTGGCTATCCGGGACAGGGGAAACAATGAGCAGTTCTTC
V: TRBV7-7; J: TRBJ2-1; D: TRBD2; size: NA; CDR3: CASSIGTSGVNEQFF; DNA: TGTGCTAGCAGCATCGGGACTAGCGGGGTAAATGAGCAGTTCTTC
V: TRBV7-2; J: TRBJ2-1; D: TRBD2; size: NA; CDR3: CASSQRTSGTYNEQFF; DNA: TGTGCCAGCAGCCAACGGACTAGCGGGACCTACAATGAGCAGTTCTTC
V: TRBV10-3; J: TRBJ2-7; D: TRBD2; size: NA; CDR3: CAISPGLAGAYEQYF; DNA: TGTGCCATCAGCCCGGGACTAGCGGGAGCCTACGAGCAGTACTTC
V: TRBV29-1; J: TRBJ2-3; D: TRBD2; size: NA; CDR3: CSARSSGRVTDTQYF; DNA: TGCAGCGCCCGATCTAGCGGGAGGGTGACAGATACGCAGTATTTT
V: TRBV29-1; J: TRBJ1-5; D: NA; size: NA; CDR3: CSVGQTSNQPQHF; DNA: TGCAGCGTAGGACAAACTAGCAATCAGCCCCAGCATTTT
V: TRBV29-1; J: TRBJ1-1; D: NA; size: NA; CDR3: CSVEVRVGAFF; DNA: TGCAGCGTTGAAGTCAGGGTAGGGGCTTTCTTT
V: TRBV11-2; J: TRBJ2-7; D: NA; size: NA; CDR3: CATSETGPYEQYF; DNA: TGTGCCACCTCCGAAACAGGGCCCTACGAGCAGTACTTC
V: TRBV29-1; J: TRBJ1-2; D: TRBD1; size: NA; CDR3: CSVEGGQGYYGYTF; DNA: TGCAGCGTTGAGGGGGGACAGGGGTACTATGGCTACACCTTC
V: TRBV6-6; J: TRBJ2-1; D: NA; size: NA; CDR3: CASRNDPSESYNEQFF; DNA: TGTGCCAGCAGAAACGATCCTAGCGAATCCTACAATGAGCAGTTCTTC
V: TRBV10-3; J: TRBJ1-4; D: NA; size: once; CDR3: CAISEEGGASGLFF; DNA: TGTGCCATCAGTGAGGAGGGGGGGGCATCAGGACTGTTTTTT